This T cell receptor (beta chain) was identified in a study of blood T cells in healthy people across ages. Germline CDR1 is MNHNS and CDR2 is SASEGT. V shed 7 bases and J 6 bases; nucleotides not matched to a gene: 12. The CDR3 contains 15 residues. It was with a sample-barcoded 5' primer and a J-beta primer mix that a second PCR of roughly 7 to 12 cycles was run. TCRdb analysed the 5' RACE reads with MiXCR anew, one entry per CDR3 protein. The sample lists about 640,000 distinct CDR3 sequences, approximately 40% occurring once. The specimen was blood. This TCR was recovered from an elderly man in good health. The V gene is TRBV6-1, the J gene TRBJ2-7; 10 bases align to TRBD2. Written as DNA, the CDR3 is TGTGCCAGCAATCCCGGGGCTAGCGGGAGCCCCGAGCAGTACTTC. Translation: CASNPGASGSPEQYF.